Following are 24 T cell receptor beta chains from one sample sequenced in a study of beta chain features in type 1 diabetes. TCRB transcripts that were expressed got sequenced, as all of the isolated RNA had been reverse transcribed. Sequencing was performed with immunoSEQ multiplex PCR; in TCRdb, only in-frame clones are kept and a portion is missing. The sample yields approximately 140,000 clones, roughly 9.3% seen once. The sample consisted of central memory CD4+ T cells from blood. The origin of the receptors is a middle-aged woman in good health.

The chain joins TRBV2 to TRBJ2-3; D unresolved. This CDR3 region has 16 residues. Between the trimmed V and J ends, which lost 5 bases and 4 bases, there was a span of 19 bases. Germline values: CDR1 SNHLY, CDR2 FYNNEI. Here the CDR3 reads CASSSEAPRLSDTQYF. The CDR3 nucleotides read TGTGCCAGCAGTAGTGAAGCCCCCCGATTATCAGATACGCAGTATTTT.

This clone was counted between two and nine times. The rearrangement uses TRBV6-6 and TRBJ2-5; 12 bases match TRBD2. CDR3 size: 15 residues. Germline V CDR1 and CDR2: MNHNY, SVGAGI (reference sequence). V lost 7 bases, J lost 6 bases, and 9 bases stayed unmatched. The CDR3 DNA is TGTGCCAGCAACCAACCTAGCGGGGGGGGAAAGACCCAGTACTTC. Translating gives CASNQPSGGGKTQYF.

This clone has a handful of counts. The chain carries TRBV5-1 and TRBJ1-2; 9 bases agree with TRBD1. Trimming at V came to 4 bases and at J to 4 bases, leaving 5 bases not matched to a gene. Germline CDR1 reads SGHRS; CDR2 reads YFSETQ. The CDR3 runs to 14 residues. The CDR3 here is CASSQPGQGYGYTF. CDR3 in DNA: TGCGCCAGCAGCCAACCGGGACAGGGCTATGGCTACACCTTC.

This clone was found a few times. The chain recombines TRBV7-2 with TRBJ2-5; TRBD2 aligns across 8 bases. V shed 9 bases and J 4 bases; nucleotides not matched to a gene: 4. The CDR3 spans 12 residues. Germline V gene data show CDR1 as SGHTA and CDR2 as FQGNSA. In DNA, the CDR3 is TGTGCCAGTACGGCGGGGGGAGAGACCCAGTACTTC. This sequence encodes CASTAGGETQYF.

This clone was picked up a small number of times. The chain carries TRBV9 and TRBJ2-1, with TRBD1 as a possible D gene (5 bases). The CDR3 consists of 15 residues. Deletions cut 0 bases from V and 0 bases from J, with 7 bases between. Germline V CDR1 and CDR2: SGDLS, YYNGEE. The CDR3 spells CASSVEGRSYNEQFF. The CDR3 nucleotides read TGTGCCAGCAGCGTAGAGGGGCGCTCCTACAATGAGCAGTTCTTC.

This chain connects TRBV2 to TRBJ1-2, with D perhaps matching TRBD1 (5 bases). CDR3 length: 14 amino acids. Trimming cost V 3 bases and J 4 bases, with 12 bases left between them. In germline, CDR1 is SNHLY, CDR2 FYNNEI. The CDR3 bases are TGTGCCAGCAGTGATGGGCAGGGAGGCTATGGCTACACCTTC. As protein: CASSDGQGGYGYTF.

This clone showed up many times. The chain recombines TRBV2 with TRBJ1-3; D is unresolved. Trimming pared 3 bases from V and 7 bases from J, leaving 7 bases between. Germline loops: CDR1 SNHLY, CDR2 FYNNEI. This CDR3 contains 12 residues. The CDR3 spells CASSEEVNTIYF. CDR3 sequence (DNA): TGTGCCAGCAGTGAGGAGGTGAACACCATATATTTT.

Note on this clone: Other nucleotide sequences from this sample produce the same CDR3. The chain recombines TRBV18 with TRBJ2-1; 7 nucleotides line up with TRBD1. CDR3 size: 15 residues. Unmatched junction bases numbered 2, after V lost 1 base and J lost 2 bases. Germline lookup yields CDR1 KGHSH and CDR2 LQKENI. The CDR3 nucleotides read TGTGCCAGCTCACCACTGACAGGGACCTACAATGAGCAGTTCTTC. As protein: CASSPLTGTYNEQFF.

The V call is TRBV5-1, the J call TRBJ1-4, with D maybe TRBD1 (5 bases). The CDR3 length is 14 residues. The germline V gene encodes CDR1 SGHRS and CDR2 YFSETQ. V was shortened by 3 bases and J by 3 bases, with 9 bases between the two germline ends. The CDR3 here is CASSSTAPNEKLFF. Here the CDR3 DNA reads TGCGCCAGCAGCTCGACAGCCCCTAATGAAAAACTGTTTTTT.

This clone was detected many times. The V call is TRBV19, the J call TRBJ2-7; TRBD2 agrees at 13 bases. Germline assignment: CDR1 LNHDA and CDR2 SQIVND (reference sequence). The CDR3 spans 14 residues. J was trimmed by 3 bases and V by 6 bases; bases with no gene match: 2. DNA of the CDR3: TGTGCCAGTAGCCGACTAGCGGGGGGCTACGAGCAGTACTTC. Its translation: CASSRLAGGYEQYF.

This clone was detected a few times. This chain joins TRBV19 and TRBJ1-5; tentatively, D is TRBD1 (5 bases). V lost 7 bases to trimming and J lost 13 bases, with 29 bases between them. Germline V CDR1 and CDR2: LNHDA, SQIVND (reference sequence). This CDR3 spans 16 amino acids. CDR3 bases: TGTGCCAGTACCCCTTTAGGGGCACCCATTAAGGAGTCTCAGCATTTT. Its translation: CASTPLGAPIKESQHF.

This clone was observed a few times. This chain connects TRBV5-4 to TRBJ2-3, with TRBD2 matching 8 bases. CDR1 is SGHNT, CDR2 YYREEE, per germline (reference sequence). This CDR3 region has 17 residues. The V gene end was trimmed by 0 bases and the J gene end by 6 bases; junction bases not matched to a gene: 12. The CDR3 coding sequence is TGTGCCAGCAGCTTGGCGGGGGGGGGTCCTGGGACGGATACGCAGTATTTT. Residues: CASSLAGGGPGTDTQYF. The complete variable domain, with remaining parts taken from reference TRBV5-4 and TRBJ2-3, reads ETGVTQSPTHLIKTRGQQVTLRCSSQSGHNTVSWYQQALGQGPQFIFQYYREEENGRGNFPPRFSGLQFPNYSSELNVNALELDDSALYLCASSLAGGGPGTDTQYFGPGTRLTVL.

This clone was picked up many times. The rearrangement links TRBV2 to TRBJ2-1; maybe TRBD2 (6 bases). The germline V gene encodes CDR1 SNHLY and CDR2 FYNNEI. The CDR3 sequence is 15 residues long. The V gene lost 11 bases and the J gene lost 3 bases, with 20 bases spanning the gap. The CDR3 reads CAGTPRGSHYNEQFF. DNA for the CDR3: TGTGCCGGTACTCCTCGGGGGTCCCACTACAATGAGCAGTTCTTC. The variable domain in full, completed from reference TRBV2 and TRBJ2-1, reads EPEVTQTPSHQVTQMGQEVILRCVPISNHLYFYWYRQILGQKVEFLVSFYNNEISEKSEIFDDQFSVERPDGSNFTLKIRSTKLEDSAMYFCAGTPRGSHYNEQFFGPGTRLTVL.

This clone was seen many times. The chain combines TRBV13 with TRBJ1-6; 9 bases align to TRBD1. The CDR3 extends over 14 amino acids. CDR1 and CDR2 (germline): PRHDT, FYEKMQ (reference sequence). The V segment lost 6 bases and the J segment 5 bases; nucleotides outside the gene matches: 2. In DNA form, the CDR3 reads TGTGCCAGCAGTCGGGACAGGGATAATTCACCCCTCCACTTT. Its translation is CASSRDRDNSPLHF.

In the case of this clone: This same CDR3 is encoded by further DNA sequences in the sample. This sequence joins TRBV7-2 and TRBJ1-1; 8 bases map to TRBD1. CDR3 length: 14 residues. Per germline, CDR1 SGHTA and CDR2 FQGNSA. V dropped 4 bases and J dropped 0; count of bases not matched to a gene: 1. The CDR3 DNA reads as TGTGCCAGCAGCTCGGACAGGGTGAACACTGAAGCTTTCTTT. It yields the protein CASSSDRVNTEAFF.

This clone was observed a single time. V gene TRBV6-6 combines with J gene TRBJ1-6, with 8 bases that match TRBD1. The length of the CDR3 is 14 residues. The J segment lost 7 bases and the V segment lost 7 bases, leaving 6 bases of the junction unmatched. Germline V gene sequence: CDR1 MNHNY, CDR2 SVGAGI (reference sequence). This CDR3 is CASNVQGGNSPLHF. For the CDR3, the DNA is TGTGCCAGCAACGTACAGGGGGGAAATTCACCCCTCCACTTT.

This chain links TRBV5-6 with TRBJ2-5, with D possibly matching TRBD1 (7 bases). Germline V lookup: CDR1 SGHDT, CDR2 YYEEEE. This CDR3 spans 13 amino acids. V was pared by 6 bases and J by 4 bases, with 13 bases between. The CDR3 spells CASTPQGGETQYF. CDR3 DNA sequence: TGTGCCAGCACCCCCCAGGGGGGAGAGACCCAGTACTTC. Complete variable domain (other parts from reference TRBV5-6 and TRBJ2-5): DAGVTQSPTHLIKTRGQQVTLRCSPKSGHDTVSWYQQALGQGPQFIFQYYEEEERQRGNFPDRFSGHQFPNYSSELNVNALLLGDSALYLCASTPQGGETQYFGPGTRLLVL.

This clone was found a few times. The V call is TRBV5-1, the J call TRBJ1-1; no definite D call. This CDR3 has 15 residues. Looked up from germline, CDR1 is SGHRS and CDR2 is YFSETQ. Trimming took off 6 bases at V and 6 bases at J, with 21 bases between the two ends. CDR3 sequence: CASTPPNGRQAEAFF. The CDR3, as DNA: TGCGCCAGCACCCCACCCAATGGCCGGCAGGCTGAAGCTTTCTTT.

V and J are TRBV5-5 and TRBJ1-6; the match to TRBD1 covers 11 bases. CDR1 and CDR2 (germline): SGHKS, YYEKEE (reference sequence). V lost 4 bases, J lost 10 bases, and 7 bases stayed unmatched. The CDR3 is 15 amino acids. CDR3 loop: CASSGGGQGVSPLHF. Written as DNA, the CDR3 is TGTGCCAGCAGCGGTGGGGGACAGGGGGTGTCACCCCTCCACTTT.

Only a few counts were recorded for this clone. This chain links TRBV6-5 with TRBJ1-6; 10 positions match TRBD1. Germline lookup yields CDR1 MNHEY and CDR2 SVGAGI. Trimming took 6 bases from V and 10 from J; bases not matched to a gene: 6. This CDR3 spans 14 amino acids. CDR3 nucleotide sequence: TGTGCCAGCAGCCACGACAGGGGGCGGTCACCCCTCCACTTT. This sequence encodes CASSHDRGRSPLHF.

This clone showed up many times. The gene calls are TRBV23-1 and TRBJ2-7; 9 positions agree with TRBD1. TRBV23-1 is an ORF, with its function uncertain. V trimming: 1 base; J trimming: 1 base; junction bases outside the gene matches: 8. The CDR3 contains 17 residues. CDR3 DNA sequence: TGCGCCAGCAGTCAATTTTCGACAGGGGGGAGATCCTACGAGCAGTACTTC. This encodes CASSQFSTGGRSYEQYF.

This clone has ten or more counts. The J gene is TRBJ2-7, the V gene TRBV7-2; D may be TRBD1 (5 bases). V lost 2 bases and J 5 bases, leaving 10 bases between the germline ends. Germline CDR1 reads SGHTA; CDR2 reads FQGNSA. CDR3 size: 13 residues. The CDR3, as DNA: TGTGCCAGCAGCTTAAACCAGGGCAACGAGCAGTACTTC. It yields the protein CASSLNQGNEQYF.

This clone came up a few times. The chain uses TRBV10-3 and TRBJ1-4; D is ambiguous. The V gene lost 10 bases and the J gene lost 4 bases, with 13 bases spanning the gap. This CDR3 comprises 13 residues. The germline gives CDR1 ENHRY, CDR2 SYGVKD. CDR3 DNA sequence: TGTGCCAGCAGCCCGGAGGGTAATGAAAAACTGTTTTTT. It is translated as CASSPEGNEKLFF.

The chain uses TRBV5-4 and TRBJ1-2, with 12 bases aligning to TRBD1. This CDR3 spans 15 amino acids. Germline trimming cut 2 bases from V and 5 bases from J; bases unmatched to any gene: 4. Germline CDR1 and CDR2: SGHNT and YYREEE (reference sequence). CDR3 coding DNA: TGTGCCAGCAGCTTTCCGGGACAGGGGGCGTATGGCTACACCTTC. Amino acid sequence: CASSFPGQGAYGYTF.